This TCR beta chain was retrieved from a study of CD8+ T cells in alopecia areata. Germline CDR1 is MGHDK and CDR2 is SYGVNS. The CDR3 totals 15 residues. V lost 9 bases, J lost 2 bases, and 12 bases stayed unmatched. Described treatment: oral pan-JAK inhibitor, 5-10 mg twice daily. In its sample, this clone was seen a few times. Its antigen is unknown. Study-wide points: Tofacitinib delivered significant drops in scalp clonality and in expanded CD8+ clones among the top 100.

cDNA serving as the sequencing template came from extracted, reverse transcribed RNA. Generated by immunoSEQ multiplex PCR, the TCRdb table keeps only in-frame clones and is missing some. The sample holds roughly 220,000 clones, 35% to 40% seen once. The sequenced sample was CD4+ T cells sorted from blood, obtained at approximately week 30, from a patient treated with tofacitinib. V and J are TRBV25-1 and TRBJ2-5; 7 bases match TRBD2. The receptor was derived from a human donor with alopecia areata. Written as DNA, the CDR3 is TGTGCCAGGGAGACACCTCAGCGGGAACAAGAGACCCAGTACTTC. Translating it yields CARETPQREQETQYF.